This T cell receptor beta chain was recorded in a study of vaccination and CD4 T cells after COVID-19. In the study overall: Each convalescent patient was PCR positive for SARS-CoV-2 on nasal swab; eight or nine cases were mild and one severe. The convalescents included six males and four females, and among them two were Hispanic while seven were Caucasian.

The Oncomine TCR Beta short-read assay sequenced DNA from cultured CD4+ T cells. Someone extracted genomic DNA from cultured CD4+ T cells. TCRdb itself ran the PCR reads through MiXCR, one entry per CDR3 protein. The table lists roughly 16,000 distinct CDR3 sequences, about 40% of them singletons. This clonotype occurred once. No antigen is known for it. Per germline, CDR1 LGHNA and CDR2 YNFKEQ. This CDR3 comprises 19 residues. Unmatched junction bases numbered 9, after V lost 0 bases and J lost 2 bases. Treatment defined: approximately nine-day PBMC culture with coronavirus spike peptide pools or control peptides (ViraFEST assay). For ViraFEST, peptide pools expanded antigen-specific T cells, after which the TCRs were sequenced.

The V and J genes are TRBV4-2 and TRBJ2-3, with 12 bases fitting TRBD2. The receptor comes from a human donor who had recovered from COVID-19. Sequencing used CD4+ T cells from blood, cultured in vitro. CDR3 nucleotides: TGTGCCAGCAGCCAAGACCTCGGGCGGACTAGCGGGATCACAGATACGCAGTATTTT. Its protein product is CASSQDLGRTSGITDTQYF.